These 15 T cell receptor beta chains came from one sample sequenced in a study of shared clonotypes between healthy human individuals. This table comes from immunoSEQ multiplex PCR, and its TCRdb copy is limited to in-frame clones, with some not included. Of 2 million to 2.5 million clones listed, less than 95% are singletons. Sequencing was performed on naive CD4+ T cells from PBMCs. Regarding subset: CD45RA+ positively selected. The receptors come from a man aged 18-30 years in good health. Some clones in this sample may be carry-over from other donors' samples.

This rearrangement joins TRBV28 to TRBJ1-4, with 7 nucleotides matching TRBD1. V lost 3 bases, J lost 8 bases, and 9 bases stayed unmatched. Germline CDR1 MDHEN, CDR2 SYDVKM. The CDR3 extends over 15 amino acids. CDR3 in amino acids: CASSFAGGSREKLFF. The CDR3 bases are TGTGCCAGCAGTTTCGCAGGGGGTAGTCGAGAAAAACTGTTTTTT.

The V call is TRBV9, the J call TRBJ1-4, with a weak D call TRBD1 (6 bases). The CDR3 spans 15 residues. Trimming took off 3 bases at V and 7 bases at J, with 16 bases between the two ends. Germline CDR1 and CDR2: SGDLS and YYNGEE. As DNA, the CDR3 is TGTGCCAGCAGCGCGCGGGGGGCTGGAGGTGAAAAACTGTTTTTT. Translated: CASSARGAGGEKLFF.

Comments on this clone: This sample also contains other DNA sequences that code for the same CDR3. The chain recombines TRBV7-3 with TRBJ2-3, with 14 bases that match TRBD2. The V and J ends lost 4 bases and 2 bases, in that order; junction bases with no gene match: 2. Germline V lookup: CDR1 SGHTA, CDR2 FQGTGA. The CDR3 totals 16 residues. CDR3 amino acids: CASSWGLAGVTDTQYF. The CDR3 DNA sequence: TGTGCCAGCAGCTGGGGACTAGCGGGGGTCACAGATACGCAGTATTTT.

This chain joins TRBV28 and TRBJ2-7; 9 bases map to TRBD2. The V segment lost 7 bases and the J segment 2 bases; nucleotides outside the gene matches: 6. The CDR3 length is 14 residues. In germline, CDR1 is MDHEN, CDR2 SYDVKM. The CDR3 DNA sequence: TGTGCCAGCATTAATAGCGGGAGCACCTACGAGCAGTACTTC. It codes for CASINSGSTYEQYF.

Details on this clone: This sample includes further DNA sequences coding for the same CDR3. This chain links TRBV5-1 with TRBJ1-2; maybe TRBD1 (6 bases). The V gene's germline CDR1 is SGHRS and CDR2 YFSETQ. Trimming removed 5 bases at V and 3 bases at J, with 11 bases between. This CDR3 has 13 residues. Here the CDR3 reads CASSQDSHYGYTF. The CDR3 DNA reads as TGCGCCAGCAGTCAGGACAGCCACTATGGCTACACCTTC. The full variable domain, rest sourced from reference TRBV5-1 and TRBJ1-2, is KAGVTQTPRYLIKTRGQQVTLSCSPISGHRSVSWYQQTPGQGLQFLFEYFSETQRNKGNFPGRFSGRQFSNSRSEMNVSTLELGDSALYLCASSQDSHYGYTFGSGTRLTVV.

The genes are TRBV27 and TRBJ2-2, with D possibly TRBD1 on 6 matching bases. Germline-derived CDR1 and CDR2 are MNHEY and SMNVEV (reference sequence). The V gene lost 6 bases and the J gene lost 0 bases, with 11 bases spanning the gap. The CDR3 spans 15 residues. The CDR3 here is CASSFDRTNTGELFF. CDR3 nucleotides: TGTGCCAGCAGCTTCGACAGGACGAACACCGGGGAGCTGTTTTTT.

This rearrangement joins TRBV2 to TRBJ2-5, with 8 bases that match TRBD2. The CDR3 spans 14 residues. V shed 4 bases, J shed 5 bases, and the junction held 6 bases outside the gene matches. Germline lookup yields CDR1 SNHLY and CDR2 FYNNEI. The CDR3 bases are TGTGCCAGCAGTGGGGGACTAGAGTGGGAGACCCAGTACTTC. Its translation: CASSGGLEWETQYF.

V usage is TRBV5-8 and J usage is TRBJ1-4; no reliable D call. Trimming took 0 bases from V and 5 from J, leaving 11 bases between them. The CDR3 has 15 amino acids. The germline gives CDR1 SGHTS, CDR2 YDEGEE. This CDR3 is CASSLAGGGNEKLFF. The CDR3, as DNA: TGTGCCAGCAGCTTGGCGGGTGGAGGAAATGAAAAACTGTTTTTT.

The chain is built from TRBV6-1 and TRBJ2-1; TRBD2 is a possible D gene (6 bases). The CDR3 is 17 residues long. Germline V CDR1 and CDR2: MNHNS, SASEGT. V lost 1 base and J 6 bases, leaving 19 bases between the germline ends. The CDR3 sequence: CASSEGPVGGIPNEQFF. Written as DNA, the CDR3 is TGTGCCAGCAGTGAAGGGCCGGTGGGAGGAATCCCCAATGAGCAGTTCTTC.

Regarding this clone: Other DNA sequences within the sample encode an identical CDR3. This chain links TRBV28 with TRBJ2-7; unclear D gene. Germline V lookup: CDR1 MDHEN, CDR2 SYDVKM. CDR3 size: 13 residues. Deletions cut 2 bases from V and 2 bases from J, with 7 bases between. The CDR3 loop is CASSLRSPYEQYF. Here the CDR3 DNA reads TGTGCCAGCAGTTTAAGGTCTCCCTACGAGCAGTACTTC.

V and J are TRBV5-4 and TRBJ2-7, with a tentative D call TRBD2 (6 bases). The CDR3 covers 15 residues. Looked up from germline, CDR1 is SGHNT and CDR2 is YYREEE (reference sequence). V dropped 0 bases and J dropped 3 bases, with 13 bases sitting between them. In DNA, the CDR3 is TGTGCCAGCAGCTTGGATTCAGGGAGGCACTACGAGCAGTACTTC. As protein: CASSLDSGRHYEQYF.

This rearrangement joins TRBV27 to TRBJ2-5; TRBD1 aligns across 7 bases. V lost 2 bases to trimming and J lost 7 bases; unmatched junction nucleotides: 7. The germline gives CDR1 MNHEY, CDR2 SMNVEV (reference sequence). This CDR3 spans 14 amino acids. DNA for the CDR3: TGTGCCAGCAGTTTAGGACAGGCGGAAGGGACCCAGTACTTC. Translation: CASSLGQAEGTQYF.

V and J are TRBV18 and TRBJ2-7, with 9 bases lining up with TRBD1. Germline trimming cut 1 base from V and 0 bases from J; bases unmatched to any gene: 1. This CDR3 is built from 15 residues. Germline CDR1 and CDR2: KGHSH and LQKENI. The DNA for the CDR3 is TGTGCCAGCTCACCACAGGGACAGGGCTCCTACGAGCAGTACTTC. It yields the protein CASSPQGQGSYEQYF.

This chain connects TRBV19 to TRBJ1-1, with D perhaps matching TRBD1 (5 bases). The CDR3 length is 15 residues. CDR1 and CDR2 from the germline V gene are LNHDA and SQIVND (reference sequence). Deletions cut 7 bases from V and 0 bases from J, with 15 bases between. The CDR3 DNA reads TGTGCCAGTACCTCCTGGGGGGTAGTGAACACTGAAGCTTTCTTT. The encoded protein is CASTSWGVVNTEAFF.

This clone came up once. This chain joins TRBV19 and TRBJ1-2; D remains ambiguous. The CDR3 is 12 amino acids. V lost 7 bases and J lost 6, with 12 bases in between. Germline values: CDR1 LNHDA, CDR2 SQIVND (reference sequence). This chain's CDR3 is CASNFWGDGYTF. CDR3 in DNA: TGTGCCAGTAATTTCTGGGGAGATGGCTACACCTTC.